This T cell receptor (beta chain) stems from a study of spatial heterogeneity in lung cancer. Study observations and caveats: Circulating ubiquitous expanded tumor TCRs were observed more frequently at resection than at follow-up.

This clonotype occurred many times. The antigen is not known. Germline-derived CDR1 and CDR2 are SGHTA and FQGNSA. The germline V and J ends were trimmed by 1 base and 7 bases, with 8 bases remaining between them. The CDR3 is 13 amino acids. The library protocol tagged each TCR cDNA with a unique molecular identifier. Each CDR3 protein gets one entry after TCRdb re-called the 5' RACE reads with MiXCR. Here the sample spans more than 65,000 distinct CDR3 sequences, 8% being singletons. This sample's time point: sample taken at primary tumor resection. Samples were donated by 72 untreated early-stage non-small cell lung cancer patients. The study sequenced unsorted whole RNA from tumor, nontumor lung or frozen PBMC.

The sequencing used PBMCs, collected at surgery. The V call is TRBV7-2, the J call TRBJ2-1; no reliable D call. The receptor's source is a male donor with early-stage non-small cell lung cancer. The CDR3 loop is CASSLDGFNEQFF. DNA of the CDR3: TGTGCCAGCAGCTTAGACGGTTTTAATGAGCAGTTCTTC.